This TCR beta chain emerged from a study of cytomegalovirus exposure and HLA in healthy donors. About the research overall: The same platform as the roughly 630 first-cohort repertoires was used for the 130 or so validation repertoires, a later analysis reported.

General study results and limits: Rare TCR sequences dominated, though some public TCRs recurred in many donors. A few chains linked to CMV were shown in vitro to be specific for CMV antigens.

This CDR3 contains 14 residues. Germline V gene data show CDR1 as MGHRA and CDR2 as YSYEKL. The J segment lost 2 bases and the V segment lost 2 bases, leaving 0 bases of the junction unmatched. TCRdb keeps only in-frame clones here, not all; method: immunoSEQ multiplex PCR. Among about 220,000 clones, approximately 88% were seen once, and the ten largest hold 11% to 15%. In the case of this clone: Antigen specificity is unknown.

The material sequenced was PBMCs. The chain recombines TRBV4-1 with TRBJ2-5; 9 positions agree with TRBD2. This clonotype originated in a young woman in good health and CMV-seropositive. The CDR3 nucleotides are TGCGCCAGCAGCCAACTAGCGGGACAAGAGACCCAGTACTTC. Its protein is CASSQLAGQETQYF.